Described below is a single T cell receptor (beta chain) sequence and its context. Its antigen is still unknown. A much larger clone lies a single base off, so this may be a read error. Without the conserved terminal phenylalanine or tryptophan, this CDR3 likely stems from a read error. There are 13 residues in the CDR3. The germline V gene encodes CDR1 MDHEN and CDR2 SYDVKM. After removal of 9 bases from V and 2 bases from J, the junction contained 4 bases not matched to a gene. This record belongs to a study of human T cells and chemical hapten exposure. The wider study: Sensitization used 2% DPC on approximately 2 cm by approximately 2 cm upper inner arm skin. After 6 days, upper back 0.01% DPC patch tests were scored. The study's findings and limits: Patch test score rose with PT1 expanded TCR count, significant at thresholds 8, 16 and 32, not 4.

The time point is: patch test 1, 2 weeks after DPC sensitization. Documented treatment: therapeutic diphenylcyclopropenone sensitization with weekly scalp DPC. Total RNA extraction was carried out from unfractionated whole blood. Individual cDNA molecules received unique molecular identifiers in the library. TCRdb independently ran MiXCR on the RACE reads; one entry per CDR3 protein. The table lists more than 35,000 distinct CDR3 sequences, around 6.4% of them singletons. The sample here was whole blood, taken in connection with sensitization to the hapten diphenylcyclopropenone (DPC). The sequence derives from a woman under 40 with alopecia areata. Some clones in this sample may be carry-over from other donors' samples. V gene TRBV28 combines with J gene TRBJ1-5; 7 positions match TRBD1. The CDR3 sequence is CASVGTGNQPQHL. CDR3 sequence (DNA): TGTGCCAGTGTGGGGACAGGCAATCAGCCCCAGCATTTA.